This note documents a single TCR beta chain sequence. The antigen is not known. Random-hexamer reverse transcription was applied to about 0.5 to 1 ug RNA. Amplification of TCR beta CDR3 was carried out by immunoSEQ multiplex PCR, which covered 54 Vbeta and 13 Jbeta segments. Via MiXCR, TCRdb re-called the immunoSEQ multiplex PCR reads, giving one row per CDR3 protein. The top ten hold more than 0.095% of the sample, which has some 120,000 distinct CDR3 sequences, roughly 95% seen once. Healthy donors matched for age and sex were used as controls. The CD8+ and CD4+ T cells were negatively isolated, with the TEMRA cells enriched by FACS. This sample was included in a study of CD8 T cells in Susac syndrome. Overall study findings and caveats: As acknowledged by the study, its TCR sequencing and HLA analysis included a relatively small number of individuals.

V was pared by 4 bases and J by 9 bases, with 21 bases between. Germline V gene data show CDR1 as SNHLY and CDR2 as FYNNEI. The length of the CDR3 is 15 residues. The sequenced sample was CD4+ T cells from PBMCs. This sequence was found in a human donor in good health. V and J are TRBV2 and TRBJ1-2; D is ambiguous. As DNA, the CDR3 is TGTGCCAGCAGTGTCGAAGGGAGGTCACACGGGAGCTACACCTTC. It encodes CASSVEGRSHGSYTF. Drawing the rest from reference TRBV2 and TRBJ1-2, the complete variable domain is EPEVTQTPSHQVTQMGQEVILRCVPISNHLYFYWYRQILGQKVEFLVSFYNNEISEKSEIFDDQFSVERPDGSNFTLKIRSTKLEDSAMYFCASSVEGRSHGSYTFGSGTRLTVV.